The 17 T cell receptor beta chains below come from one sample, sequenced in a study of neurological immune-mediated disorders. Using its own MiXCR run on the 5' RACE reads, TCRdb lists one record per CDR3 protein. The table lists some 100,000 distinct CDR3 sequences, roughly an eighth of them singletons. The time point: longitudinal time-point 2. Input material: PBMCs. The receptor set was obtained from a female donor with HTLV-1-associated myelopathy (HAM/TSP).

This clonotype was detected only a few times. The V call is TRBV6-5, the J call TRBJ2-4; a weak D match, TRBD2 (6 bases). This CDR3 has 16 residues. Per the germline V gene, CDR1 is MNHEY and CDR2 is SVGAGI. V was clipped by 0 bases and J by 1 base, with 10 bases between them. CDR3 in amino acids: CASSYSGGRAKNIQYF. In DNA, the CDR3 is TGTGCCAGCAGTTACTCCGGGGGTCGGGCCAAAAACATTCAGTACTTC.

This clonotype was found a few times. The CDR3 DNA sequence: TGCGCCAGCAGCCAACTTTTATACGATAGCCTGAACACTGAAGCTTTCTTT. It yields the protein CASSQLLYDSLNTEAFF. The V gene is TRBV4-1, the J gene TRBJ1-1; D is undetermined. Germline V gives CDR1 MGHRA, CDR2 YSYEKL. This CDR3 is 17 amino acids long. The V end lost 2 bases, the J end lost 0 bases, and 16 bases lay between the germline ends.

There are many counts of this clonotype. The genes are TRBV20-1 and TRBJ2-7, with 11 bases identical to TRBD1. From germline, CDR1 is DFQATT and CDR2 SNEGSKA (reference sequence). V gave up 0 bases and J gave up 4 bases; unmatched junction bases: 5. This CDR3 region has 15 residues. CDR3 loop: CSARDTGQGAYEQYF. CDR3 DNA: TGCAGTGCTAGAGACACTGGACAGGGGGCATACGAGCAGTACTTC.

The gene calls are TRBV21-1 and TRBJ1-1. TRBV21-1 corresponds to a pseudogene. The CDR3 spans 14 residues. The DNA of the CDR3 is TGTGCCAGCACTACCGGGGATAAGAACGCTGAAGCTTACTTT. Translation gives CASTTGDKNAEAYF.

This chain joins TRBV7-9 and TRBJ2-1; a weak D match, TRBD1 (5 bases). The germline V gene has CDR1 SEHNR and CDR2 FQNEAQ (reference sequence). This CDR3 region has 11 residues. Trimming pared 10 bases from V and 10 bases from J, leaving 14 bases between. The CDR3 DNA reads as TGTGCCACCGACCCCTGGGGCGAGCAGTTCTTC. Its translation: CATDPWGEQFF.

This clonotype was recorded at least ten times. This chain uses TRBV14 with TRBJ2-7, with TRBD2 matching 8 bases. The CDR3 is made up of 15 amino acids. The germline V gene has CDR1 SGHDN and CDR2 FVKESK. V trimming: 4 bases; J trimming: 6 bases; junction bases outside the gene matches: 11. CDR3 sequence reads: CASSPSSGGWSEQYF. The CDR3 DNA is TGTGCCAGCAGCCCGTCCTCGGGGGGGTGGAGCGAGCAGTACTTC.

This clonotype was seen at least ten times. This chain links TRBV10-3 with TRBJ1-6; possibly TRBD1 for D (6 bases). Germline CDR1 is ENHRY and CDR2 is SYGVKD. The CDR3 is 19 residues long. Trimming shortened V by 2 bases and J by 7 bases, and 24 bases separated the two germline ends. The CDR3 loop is CAISEEGGNRYIDNSPLHF. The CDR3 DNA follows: TGTGCCATCAGTGAGGAAGGGGGGAATCGCTATATTGACAATTCACCCCTCCACTTT.

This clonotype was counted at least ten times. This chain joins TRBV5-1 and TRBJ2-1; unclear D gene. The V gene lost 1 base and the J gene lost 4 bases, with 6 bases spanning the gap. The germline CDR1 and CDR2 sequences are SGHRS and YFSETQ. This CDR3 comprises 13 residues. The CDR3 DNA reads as TGCGCCAGCAGCTTGCCAAAATACAATGAGCAGTTCTTC. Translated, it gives CASSLPKYNEQFF.

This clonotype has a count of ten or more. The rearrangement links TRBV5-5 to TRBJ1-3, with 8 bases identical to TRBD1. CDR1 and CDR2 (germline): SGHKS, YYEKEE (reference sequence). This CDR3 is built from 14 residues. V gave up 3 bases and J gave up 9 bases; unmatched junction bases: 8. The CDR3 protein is CASSSGQGGSTIYF. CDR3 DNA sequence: TGTGCCAGCAGCTCTGGACAGGGCGGGAGCACCATATATTTT.

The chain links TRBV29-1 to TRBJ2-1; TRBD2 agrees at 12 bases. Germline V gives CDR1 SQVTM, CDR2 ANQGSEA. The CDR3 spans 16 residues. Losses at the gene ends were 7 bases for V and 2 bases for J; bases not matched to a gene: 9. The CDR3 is CSGTRLAGAPYNEQFF. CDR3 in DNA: TGCAGCGGCACCCGACTAGCGGGGGCTCCCTACAATGAGCAGTTCTTC.

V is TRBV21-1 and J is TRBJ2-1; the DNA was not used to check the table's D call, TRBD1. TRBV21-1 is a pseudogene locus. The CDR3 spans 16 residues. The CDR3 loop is CASSNRVQGIYNEQFF. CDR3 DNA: TGTGCCAGCAGCAACCGGGTACAGGGGATTTACAATGAGCAGTTCTTC.

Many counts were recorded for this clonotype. The DNA of the CDR3 is TGTGCCAGCAGTCTAGCTGGCGGGACCCACACCTACGAGCAGTACTTC. Residues: CASSLAGGTHTYEQYF. V usage is TRBV27 and J usage is TRBJ2-7; tentative D call: TRBD2 (6 bases). CDR1 is MNHEY, CDR2 SMNVEV, per germline (reference sequence). V was trimmed by 5 bases and J by 2 bases, leaving 19 bases between them. This CDR3 comprises 16 residues.

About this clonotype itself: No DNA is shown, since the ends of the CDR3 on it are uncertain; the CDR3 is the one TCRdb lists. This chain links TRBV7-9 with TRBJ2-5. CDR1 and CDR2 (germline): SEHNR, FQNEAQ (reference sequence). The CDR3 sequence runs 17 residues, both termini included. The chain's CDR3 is CASSFYICSANPETQYF.

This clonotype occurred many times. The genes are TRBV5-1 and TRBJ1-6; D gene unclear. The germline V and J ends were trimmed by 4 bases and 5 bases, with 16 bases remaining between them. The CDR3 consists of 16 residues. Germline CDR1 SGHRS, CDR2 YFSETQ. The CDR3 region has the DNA TGCGCCAGCAGCCCTCAACCCGGCAAACATAATTCACCCCTCCACTTT. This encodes CASSPQPGKHNSPLHF.

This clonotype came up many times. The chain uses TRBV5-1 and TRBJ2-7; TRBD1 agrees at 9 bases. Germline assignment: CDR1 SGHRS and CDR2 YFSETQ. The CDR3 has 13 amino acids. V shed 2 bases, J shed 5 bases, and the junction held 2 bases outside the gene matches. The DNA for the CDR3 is TGCGCCAGCAGCTTCGACAGGGGGAACGAGCAGTACTTC. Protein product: CASSFDRGNEQYF.

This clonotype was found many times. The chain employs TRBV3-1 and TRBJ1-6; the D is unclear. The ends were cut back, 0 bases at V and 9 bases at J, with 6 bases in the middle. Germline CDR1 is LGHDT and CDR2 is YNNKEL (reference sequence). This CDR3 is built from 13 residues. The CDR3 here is CASSQEIFSPLHF. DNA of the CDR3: TGTGCCAGCAGCCAAGAGATTTTTTCACCCCTCCACTTT.

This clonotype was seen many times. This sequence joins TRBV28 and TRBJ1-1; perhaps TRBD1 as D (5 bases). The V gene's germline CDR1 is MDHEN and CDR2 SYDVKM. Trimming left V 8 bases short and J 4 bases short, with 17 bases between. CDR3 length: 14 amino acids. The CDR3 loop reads CASYGRGRGTEAFF. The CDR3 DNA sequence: TGTGCCAGCTACGGACGGGGAAGGGGCACTGAAGCTTTCTTT. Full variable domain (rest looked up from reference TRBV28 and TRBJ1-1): DVKVTQSSRYLVKRTGEKVFLECVQDMDHENMFWYRQDPGLGLRLIYFSYDVKMKEKGDIPEGYSVSREKKERFSLILESASTNQTSMYLCASYGRGRGTEAFFGQGTRLTVV.